The 6 T cell receptor beta chains in this list originate from one sample, sequenced in a study of spatial heterogeneity in lung cancer. Sample time point: sample taken at primary tumor resection. Whole RNA, isolated from tumor, nontumor lung or frozen PBMC, was sequenced without prior sorting. TCRdb processed the 5' RACE reads anew with MiXCR; each CDR3 protein has one entry. The sample lists just over 14,000 distinct CDR3 sequences, less than 14% occurring once. The material was PBMCs, obtained at surgery. The receptors were gathered from a female donor with early-stage non-small cell lung cancer.

This clonotype appeared many times. This sequence joins TRBV28 and TRBJ2-3; 14 bases match TRBD2. V lost 5 bases, J lost 3 bases, and 10 bases stayed unmatched. This CDR3 region has 18 residues. CDR1 and CDR2 from the germline V gene are MDHEN and SYDVKM. This CDR3 reads CASSPPPGLAGVTDTQYF. The CDR3 DNA reads TGTGCCAGCAGTCCCCCCCCGGGACTAGCGGGGGTAACAGATACGCAGTATTTT.

This clonotype was counted ten times or more. The chain has TRBV12-3 or TRBV12-4 and TRBJ1-5; TRBD1 matches 7 bases. V gave up 5 bases and J gave up 6 bases; unmatched junction bases: 10. This CDR3 comprises 15 residues. CDR3 in amino acids: CASSPQTGWAQPQHF. The CDR3 DNA sequence: TGTGCCAGCAGTCCCCAGACAGGGTGGGCTCAGCCCCAGCATTTT.

This chain joins TRBV11-2 and TRBJ2-7; D not certain. CDR3 length: 13 amino acids. V shed 3 bases and J shed 2 bases, with 8 bases lying between them. Germline V gives CDR1 SGHAT, CDR2 FQNNGV. This chain's CDR3 is CASSLYRTYEQYF. In nucleotides, the CDR3 is TGTGCCAGCAGCTTGTACAGAACCTACGAGCAGTACTTC.

The chain links TRBV7-2 to TRBJ2-2; 7 nucleotides align to TRBD1. The CDR3 has 16 residues. The V gene end was trimmed by 2 bases and the J gene end by 3 bases; junction bases not matched to a gene: 6. Germline V gene sequence: CDR1 SGHTA, CDR2 FQGNSA. The CDR3 loop reads CASSLTKGAYTGELFF. The CDR3 coding sequence is TGTGCCAGCAGCTTAACGAAGGGGGCTTACACCGGGGAGCTGTTTTTT.

This clonotype was picked up many times. V is TRBV5-1 and J is TRBJ1-4; 9 bases map to TRBD1. CDR1 and CDR2 from the germline V gene are SGHRS and YFSETQ. With V trimmed by 0 bases and J by 4 bases, 4 bases remained unmatched. The CDR3 is 16 residues long. DNA of the CDR3: TGCGCCAGCAGCTTGGCGCTGGGACAGGGTAATGAAAAACTGTTTTTT. Its translation: CASSLALGQGNEKLFF.

This clonotype was detected many times. The chain combines TRBV20-1 with TRBJ1-1; a weak D match, TRBD1 (5 bases). Trimming shortened V by 1 base and J by 11 bases, and 14 bases separated the two germline ends. The germline V gene has CDR1 DFQATT and CDR2 SNEGSKA (reference sequence). The CDR3 loop spans 12 amino acids. This chain's CDR3 is CSARAPGGVAFF. The CDR3 region has the DNA TGCAGTGCTAGAGCCCCCGGGGGGGTGGCTTTCTTT.